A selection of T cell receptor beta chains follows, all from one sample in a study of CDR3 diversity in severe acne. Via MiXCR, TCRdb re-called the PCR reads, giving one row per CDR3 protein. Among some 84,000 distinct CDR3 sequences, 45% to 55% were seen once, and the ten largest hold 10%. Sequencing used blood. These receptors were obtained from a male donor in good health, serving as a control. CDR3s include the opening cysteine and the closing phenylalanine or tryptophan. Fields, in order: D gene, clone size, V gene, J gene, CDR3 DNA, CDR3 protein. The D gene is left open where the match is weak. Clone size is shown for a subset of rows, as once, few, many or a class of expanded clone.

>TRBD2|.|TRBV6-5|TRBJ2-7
TGTGCCAGCAGCCCTACTAGCGGGAGGTACTACGAGCAGTACTTC
CASSPTSGRYYEQYF
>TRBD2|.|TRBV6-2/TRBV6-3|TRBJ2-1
TGTGCCACTAGGGCTAGCGGGAGAATGAATGGGCAGTTCTTT
CATRASGRMNGQFF
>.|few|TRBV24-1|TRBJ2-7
TGTGCCACCAGTGAAGGGACTTCCTACGAGCAGTACTTC
CATSEGTSYEQYF
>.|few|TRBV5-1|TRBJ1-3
TGCGCCAGCAGACCAGGGGATTCTGGAAACACCATATATTTT
CASRPGDSGNTIYF
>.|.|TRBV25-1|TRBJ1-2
TGCGCCAGCAGCCAAGGCGAACGGATAGGTGCCTCCTATGGCTACACCTTC
CASSQGERIGASYGYTF
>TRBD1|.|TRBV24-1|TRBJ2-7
TGTGCCACCAGTGCCACGGGACAGGGGGAGAACGAGCAGTACTTC
CATSATGQGENEQYF
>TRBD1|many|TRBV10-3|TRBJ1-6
TGTGCCATCAGGTTGACAGGGGAATATAATTCACCCCTCCACTTT
CAIRLTGEYNSPLHF
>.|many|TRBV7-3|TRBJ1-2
TGTGCCAGCAGCTTAATCGGCCCCTCTTATGGCTACACCTTC
CASSLIGPSYGYTF
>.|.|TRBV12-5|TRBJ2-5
TGTGCTAGTGGTCACCAAGGGGCTGAAGAGACCCAGTACTTC
CASGHQGAEETQYF
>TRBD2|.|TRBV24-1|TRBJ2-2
TGTGCCACCAGCCGAGTAGCGGGAGAGGTCGGGGAGCTGTTTTTT
CATSRVAGEVGELFF
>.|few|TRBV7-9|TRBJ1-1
TGTGCCAGCAGCTTAAAGGCGAACACTGAAGCTTTCTTT
CASSLKANTEAFF
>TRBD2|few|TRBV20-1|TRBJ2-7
TGCAGTGCTAGGGGGGGAGGGCCTTCCTACGAGCAGTACTTC
CSARGGGPSYEQYF
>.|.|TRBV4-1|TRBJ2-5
TGCGCCAGCAGCCTCCGGGACCAAGAGACCCAGTACTTC
CASSLRDQETQYF
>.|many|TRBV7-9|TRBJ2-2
TGTGCCAGCAGCTTAGCCGGCGGAGCTCCATCCGGGGAGCTGTTTTTT
CASSLAGGAPSGELFF
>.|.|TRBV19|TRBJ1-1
TGTGCCAGCAAGCCGGGGGTGGGGGCCAACGTCCTGACTTTCTTT
CASKPGVGANVLTFF
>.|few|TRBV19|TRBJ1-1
TGTGCCAGTACTCACTCGGGCAGCGTGAACACTGAAGCTTTCTTT
CASTHSGSVNTEAFF
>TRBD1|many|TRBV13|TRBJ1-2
TGTGCCAGCAGCTTAGTCGGGACAGGGTCCGGCTATGGCTACACCTTC
CASSLVGTGSGYGYTF
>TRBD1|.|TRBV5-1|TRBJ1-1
TGCGCCAGCAGCTTCCTTCAGGGGGGAGGCATGAACACTGAAGCTTTCTTT
CASSFLQGGGMNTEAFF
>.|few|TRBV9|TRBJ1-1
TGTGCCAGCAGCGTAGGAAGGGGGAGTAGCGCTGAAGCTTTCTTT
CASSVGRGSSAEAFF
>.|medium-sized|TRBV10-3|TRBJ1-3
TGTGCCGCACGTAGGGACGGGAACTCTGGAAACACCATATATTTT
CAARRDGNSGNTIYF
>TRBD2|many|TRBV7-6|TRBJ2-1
TGTGCCAGCAGCTTGGCTAGCGGGATCCCCCAGAGCTCCTACAATGAGCAGTTCTTC
CASSLASGIPQSSYNEQFF
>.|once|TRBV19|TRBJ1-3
TGTGCCAGTAGTACCTTCTGGCCTATAACCTCCGGAAACACCATATATTTT
CASSTFWPITSGNTIYF
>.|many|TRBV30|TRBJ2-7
TGTGCCTGGAGTGTAGAGGCGGTAAAAGGGAACGAGCAGTACTTC
CAWSVEAVKGNEQYF
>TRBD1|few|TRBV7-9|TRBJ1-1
TGTGCCAGCAGCTTAGGACAGGGAATGAACACTGAAGCTTTCTTT
CASSLGQGMNTEAFF
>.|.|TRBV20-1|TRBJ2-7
TGCAGTGCTCACGTAGCGGAGCCCTACGAGCAGTACTTC
CSAHVAEPYEQYF
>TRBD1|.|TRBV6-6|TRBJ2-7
TGTGCCAGCACAGACAGGGGGAAGTCCTACGAGCAGTACTTC
CASTDRGKSYEQYF
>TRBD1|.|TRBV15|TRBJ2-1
TGTGCCACCAGCAGCTCCAGGTCGGGACAGGGGTTGAATGAGCAGTTCTTC
CATSSSRSGQGLNEQFF
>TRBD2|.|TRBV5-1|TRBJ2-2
TGCGCCAGCAGCGTGACTAGCGGAACGAACACCGGGGAGCTGTTTTTT
CASSVTSGTNTGELFF
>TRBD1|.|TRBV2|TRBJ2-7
TGTGCCAGCAGCGATCCGGGACAGGGCCCCTACGAGCAGTACTTC
CASSDPGQGPYEQYF
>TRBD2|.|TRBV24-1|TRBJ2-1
TGTGCCACCAGCAGCCGGGGACTAGCGGGCAATGAGCAGTTCTTC
CATSSRGLAGNEQFF
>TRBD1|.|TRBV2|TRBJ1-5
TGTGCCAGCTCGGACAGGGGTTCAGGTCAGCCCCAGCATTTT
CASSDRGSGQPQHF
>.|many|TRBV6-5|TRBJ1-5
TGTGCCAGCAGTTCCCTCGCGCCGGACGTGAGCAATCAGCCCCAGCATTTT
CASSSLAPDVSNQPQHF
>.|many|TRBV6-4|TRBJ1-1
TGTGCCAGCAGCGACCGAGACTCGAACACTGAAGCTTTCTTT
CASSDRDSNTEAFF
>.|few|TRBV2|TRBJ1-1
TGTGCCAGCAGAGCTACAGGGCTCCTTGGGGGCACTGAAGCTTTCTTT
CASRATGLLGGTEAFF
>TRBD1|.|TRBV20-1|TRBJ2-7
TGCAGTGCGGGGTCGGGACAGGGGGCGAGGGAGCAGTACTTC
CSAGSGQGAREQYF
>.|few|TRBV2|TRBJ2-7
TGTGCCACCCGGAGTGACGTCTACGAGCAGTACTTC
CATRSDVYEQYF
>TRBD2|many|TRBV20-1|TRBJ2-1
TGCAGTGCTTTGACTAGCGGGAGAGGGAATGAGCAGTTCTTC
CSALTSGRGNEQFF
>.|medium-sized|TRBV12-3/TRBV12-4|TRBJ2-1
TGTGCCAGCAGACTTGGGGGACCCTACAATGAGCAGTTCTTC
CASRLGGPYNEQFF
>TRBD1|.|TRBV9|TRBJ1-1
TGTGCCAGCAGCACATCAGGGGGGACTGGGACTGAAGCTTTCTTT
CASSTSGGTGTEAFF
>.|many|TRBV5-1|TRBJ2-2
TGCGCCAGCAGCTTGTACGGCAGTAACACCGGGGAGCTGTTTTTT
CASSLYGSNTGELFF
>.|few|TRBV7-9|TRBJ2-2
TGTGCCAGCAGCTTACGTAGGGAGGTGGACACCGGGGAGCTGTTTTTT
CASSLRREVDTGELFF
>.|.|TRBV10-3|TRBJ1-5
TGTGCCATCAGTGACTCTCATGCGGGTCAGCCCCAGCATTTT
CAISDSHAGQPQHF
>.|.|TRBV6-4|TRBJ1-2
TGTGCCAGCAGTGACGGGACAATTAGTCCTGGCTACACCTTC
CASSDGTISPGYTF
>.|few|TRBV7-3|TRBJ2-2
TGTGCCAGCAGCTCGTTTGGTATGGGGAGCACCGGGGAGCTGTTTTTT
CASSSFGMGSTGELFF
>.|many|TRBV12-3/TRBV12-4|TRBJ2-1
TGTGCCAGCAGCCTCGATGCCAATGAGCAGTTCTTC
CASSLDANEQFF
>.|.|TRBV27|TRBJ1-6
TGTGGGGGGAGTCCGATACAGTGGAATAATTCACCCCTCCACTTT
CGGSPIQWNNSPLHF
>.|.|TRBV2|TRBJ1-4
TGTGCCAGCAGCCGAGATTTTGCAACTAATGAAAAACTGTTTTTT
CASSRDFATNEKLFF